The source of this TCR beta chain is a study of CD8+ T cells in alopecia areata (dated by TCRdb to the late 2010s). For the study in its entirety: The treated patients, all with moderate-to-severe alopecia areata, were enrolled in an open-label pilot trial of oral tofacitinib given at 5 to 10 mg twice daily. Patients received tofacitinib for 6 to 18 months and were then followed off drug for 6 months to check for delayed response and recurrence. The SALT score, which quantifies the percentage of affected scalp surface area, was used to measure disease severity in treated patients. To study T cell clonal expansion in alopecia areata, the researchers applied high-throughput TCRbeta sequencing to both the C3H/HeJ mouse model and human patients. Scalp tissue and sorted CD4+ and CD8+ peripheral blood T cells from patchy and totalis/universalis alopecia areata patients and from healthy controls were covered by human TCRbeta sequencing. Biopsies were taken from tofacitinib-treated patients at baseline and again at 4 and 24 weeks into treatment, and several of those patients also had a later scalp biopsy. Scalp clonality was compared across normal scalp (n=4), patchy alopecia areata scalp (n=8), and alopecia totalis/universalis scalp (n=8). The RNA source kit depended on sample type: the PAXgene miRNA kit for fixed scalp, the miRNeasy kit for PBMCs, and the RNeasy kit for mouse skin. Amplification of TCRbeta CDR3 regions was done by immunoSEQ multiplex PCR using 35 Vbeta forward primers and 13 Jbeta reverse primers. General findings and caveats noted by the study authors: TCR sequences shared between patients were less clear than in mice, possibly partly because of HLA diversity in the patient population. Unlike mouse skin, where gammadelta T cells dominate, normal human skin contains resident alphabeta T cells that get sequenced too, which complicates analysis of the scalp TCR repertoire. Compared with normal scalp, lesional scalp, particularly in alopecia totalis/universalis, had higher clonality and more expanded CD8+ clones, which suggests antigenic drive. Many expanded lesional clones persisted in scalp and blood during tofacitinib treatment, which may partly explain relapse after stopping treatment. Because the treated cohort was small and included a single nonresponder, larger studies are needed to assess links between baseline CD8+ expansion and response. Scalp clonality and the number of expanded CD8+ clones among the top 100 scalp clones were significantly decreased by tofacitinib.

What this sample's time point label stands for: roughly 24 weeks on oral tofacitinib. Read against the paper, the sample's treatment or condition label means: oral pan-JAK inhibitor, 5-10 mg twice daily. Lesional scalp punch biopsies and peripheral blood were collected from alopecia areata patients. PBMCs were isolated by density centrifugation and stained for CD3, CD4 and CD8, after which CD4+ and CD8+ T cells were sorted on a FACSAria. Measured from the cysteine to the phenylalanine, the CDR3 is 14 residues long. Just CDR3 DNA is preserved here, 42 bases in frame from base 1. Based on the germline V gene, the CDR1 and CDR2 sequences are SQVTM and ANQGSEA. A distance of 13 bases separates the germline ends of V and J, which lose 4 bases and 1 base respectively. The receptor library was made with the immunoSEQ multiplex PCR assay. RNA was extracted from all samples and reverse transcribed into cDNA as template for TCR sequencing. First-strand cDNA was synthesized with SuperScript III using a 2:1 mix of oligo-dT and random hexamers. A synthetic immune receptor repertoire was used to gauge amplification bias, and whatever bias remained was removed computationally. Under the source paper's analysis protocol: Raw reads were preprocessed to remove errors, and CDR3 was defined according to IMGT conventions as the region from the conserved cysteine to phenylalanine. Clonality was computed as 1 minus the Shannon entropy, with the entropy normalized by log2 of the number of productive unique TCRs. Whether scalp clones were CD4 or CD8 was inferred by matching scalp TCRbeta sequences against CD4 and CD8 repertoires sorted from blood. TCRdb's version of the immuneACCESS table is confined to in-frame rearrangements and falls short of the full clone set. An unresolved V gene accounts for under half of the shortfall where checked; the remainder is of unknown origin. D and trimming were read from the DNA, whereas the V and J calls and clone size are those reported in that table. The table for this sample lists some 200,000 clones; roughly three fifths of them were counted only once. The ten largest account for roughly 13% of the sample.

This clone turned up a few times. Its antigen has not been determined. Per-base qualities were not stored, and no clone one base away is much larger. The same CDR3 can be traced to other DNA sequences in this sample. The chain uses TRBV29-1 and TRBJ1-1; no D segment can be confidently identified. This specimen consisted of CD8+ T cells sorted from blood, obtained at week 24, from a patient treated with tofacitinib. This TCR derives from a human donor with alopecia areata. The CDR3 corresponds to CSVGRGIRNTEAFF. Read as DNA, the sequence is TGCAGCGTTGGCCGAGGGATTAGGAACACTGAAGCTTTCTTT.